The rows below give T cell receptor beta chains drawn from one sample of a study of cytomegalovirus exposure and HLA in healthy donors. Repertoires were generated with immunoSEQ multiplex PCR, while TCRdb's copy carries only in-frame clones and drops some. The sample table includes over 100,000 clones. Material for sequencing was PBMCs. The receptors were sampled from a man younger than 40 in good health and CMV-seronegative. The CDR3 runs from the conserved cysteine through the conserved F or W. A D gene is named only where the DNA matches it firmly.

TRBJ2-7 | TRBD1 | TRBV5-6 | TGTGCCAGCAGCATTGACAGGGGGAACGAGCAGTACTTC | CASSIDRGNEQYF
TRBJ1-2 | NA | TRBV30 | TGTGCCTGGAAATTGGGGGCAGACTATGGCTACACCTTC | CAWKLGADYGYTF
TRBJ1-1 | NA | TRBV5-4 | TGTGCCAGCAGCTTGGGTACGGTGAACACTGAAGCTTTCTTT | CASSLGTVNTEAFF
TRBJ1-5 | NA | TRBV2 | TGTGCCAGCAGGGAGGGTTTCGGCAATCAGCCCCAGCATTTT | CASREGFGNQPQHF
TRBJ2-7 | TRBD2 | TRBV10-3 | TGTGCCATCAGTGAAGGGACTAGCGGTGCGCAGTACTTC | CAISEGTSGAQYF
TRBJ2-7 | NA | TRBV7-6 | TGTGCCAGCAGCTCGTTCCCGGGAACTACCTACGAGCAGTACTTC | CASSSFPGTTYEQYF
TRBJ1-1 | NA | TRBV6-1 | TGTGCCAGCAGTGAGGACATATACACTGAAGCTTTCTTT | CASSEDIYTEAFF
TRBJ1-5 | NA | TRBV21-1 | TGTGCCAGCAGCAAAAGGAACCGGGACAGGGGGCGGCTGGACAGCAATCAGCCCCAGCATTTT | CASSKRNRDRGRLDSNQPQHF
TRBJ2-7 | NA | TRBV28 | TGTGCCAGCAGTCCCCAGGGATACGAGCAGTACTTC | CASSPQGYEQYF
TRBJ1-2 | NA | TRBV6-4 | TGTGCCAGCAGTGCTGATGGGAGCGGGGGCTACACCTTC | CASSADGSGGYTF
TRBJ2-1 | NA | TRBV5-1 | TGCGCCAGCAGAATGGCGGGACCCTACAATGAGCAGTTCTTC | CASRMAGPYNEQFF
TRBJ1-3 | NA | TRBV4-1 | TGCGCCAGCAGCCAAGGCAGGACTGGAAACACCATATATTTT | CASSQGRTGNTIYF
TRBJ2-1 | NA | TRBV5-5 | TGTGCCAGCAGCCCGTGGACTGCGCACTACAATGAGCAGTTCTTC | CASSPWTAHYNEQFF
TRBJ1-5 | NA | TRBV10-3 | TGTGCCATCAGTGATACCCTCGGGGGAGGTCAGCCCCAGCATTTT | CAISDTLGGGQPQHF
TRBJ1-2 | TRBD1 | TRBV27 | TGTGCCAGCAGTCGAGGGGGACAGGGGGCAAGTGGCTACACCTTC | CASSRGGQGASGYTF
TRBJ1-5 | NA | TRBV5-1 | TGCGCCAGCAGCCAGAAGGGGGGGAATCAGCCCCAGCATTTT | CASSQKGGNQPQHF
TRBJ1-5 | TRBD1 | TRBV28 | TGTGCCAGCAGGATGAACAGGGGGCGGAATCAGCCCCAGCATTTT | CASRMNRGRNQPQHF
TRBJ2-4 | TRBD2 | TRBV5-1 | TGCGCCAGCAGCCCGGGTACGGAGGGCGGGGGGAGAGCCAAAAACATTCAGTACTTC | CASSPGTEGGGRAKNIQYF
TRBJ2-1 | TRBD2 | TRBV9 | TGTGCCAGCAGCCTCCAGACTAGCGGGCCCTCGAGGGGTGAGCAGTTCTTC | CASSLQTSGPSRGEQFF
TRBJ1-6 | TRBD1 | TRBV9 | TGTGCCAGCAGCGTCGGGTACAGGGGAGGCACACCCCTCCACTTT | CASSVGYRGGTPLHF
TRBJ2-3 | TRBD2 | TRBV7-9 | TGTGCCAGCAGCTCTTCGTTGACTAGCGGGGGGATCCCAGATACGCAGTATTTT | CASSSSLTSGGIPDTQYF
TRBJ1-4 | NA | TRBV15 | TGTGCCACCAGCAGAGCCGGGGGAGGTGAAAAACTGTTTTTT | CATSRAGGGEKLFF
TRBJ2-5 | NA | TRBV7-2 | TGTGCCAGCAGCCCGCAGAGGGAGACCCAGTACTTC | CASSPQRETQYF
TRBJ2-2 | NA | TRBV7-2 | TGTGCCAGCAGCTGGTATGGAGAAGTGAACACCGGGGAGCTGTTTTTT | CASSWYGEVNTGELFF
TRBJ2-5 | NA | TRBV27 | TGTGCCAGCAGTAGCCCCGCCAGAGGAGGTACGGAGACCCAGTACTTC | CASSSPARGGTETQYF
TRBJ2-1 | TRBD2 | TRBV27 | TGTGCCAGCAACGGCCCTAGCGGGGGGATCAATGAGCAGTTCTTC | CASNGPSGGINEQFF
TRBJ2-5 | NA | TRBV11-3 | TGTGCCAGCAGCCCTTCGGCCGGGCAAGAGACCCAGTACTTC | CASSPSAGQETQYF
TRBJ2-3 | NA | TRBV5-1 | TGCGCCAGCAGCTTGACTAGGCGCACAGATACGCAGTATTTT | CASSLTRRTDTQYF
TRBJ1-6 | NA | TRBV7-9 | TGTGCCAGCAGCTTTGGGGGCTCCGCCTATAATTCACCCCTCCACTTT | CASSFGGSAYNSPLHF
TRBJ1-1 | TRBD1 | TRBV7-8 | TGTGCCAGCAGCTCTCAGACAGGGGTGGACACTGAAGCTTTCTTT | CASSSQTGVDTEAFF
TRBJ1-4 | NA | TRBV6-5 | TGTGCCAGCAGTTATCGAGGGTCTAATGAAAAACTGTTTTTT | CASSYRGSNEKLFF
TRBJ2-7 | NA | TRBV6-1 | TGTGCCAGCAGTGGCCGGGACTACGAGCAGTACTTC | CASSGRDYEQYF
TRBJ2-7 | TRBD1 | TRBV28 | TGTGCCAGCAGCCCCCACGAATCTCACAGGGGCTACGAGCAGTACTTC | CASSPHESHRGYEQYF
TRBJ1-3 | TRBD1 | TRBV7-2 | TGTGCCAGCAGCTTAGTTTCGGCAGGGGGCCTCTCTGGAAACACCATATATTTT | CASSLVSAGGLSGNTIYF
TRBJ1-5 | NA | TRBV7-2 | TGTGCCAGCAGCTTATCGGGGGACAGCAATCAGCCCCAGCATTTT | CASSLSGDSNQPQHF
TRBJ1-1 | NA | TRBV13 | TGTGCCAGCAGCCGGGACAACCTTGAAGCTTTCTTT | CASSRDNLEAFF
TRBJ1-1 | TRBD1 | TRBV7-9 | TGTGCCAGCAGCGTGGGACAGACAATGGCTGAAGCTTTCTTT | CASSVGQTMAEAFF
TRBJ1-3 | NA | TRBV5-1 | TGCGCCAGCAGCCCTCAGGGCTCGGGAAACACCATATATTTT | CASSPQGSGNTIYF
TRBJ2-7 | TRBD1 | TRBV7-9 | TGTGCCAGCAGCTTAGGGGGGACAGGTCCCTACGAGCAGTACTTC | CASSLGGTGPYEQYF
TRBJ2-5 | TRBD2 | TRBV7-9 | TGTGCCAGCAGCTCCCCTCGAGCGGGGGGAGAGACCCAGTACTTC | CASSSPRAGGETQYF
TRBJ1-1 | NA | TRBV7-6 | TGTGCCAGCAGCTTCTGGATGGGCGGAGGACCTGAAGCTTTCTTT | CASSFWMGGGPEAFF
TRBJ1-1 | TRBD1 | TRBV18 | TGTGCCAGCTCAAGAACAGGACAGGGGGCTTGGGGCGCTGAAGCTTTCTTT | CASSRTGQGAWGAEAFF